The 14 T cell receptor beta chains below all came from one sample that was sequenced in a study of CD8 T cells in Susac syndrome. A quantity of about 0.5 to 1 ug RNA underwent reverse transcription using random hexamers. TCRdb analysed the immunoSEQ multiplex PCR reads with MiXCR anew, one entry per CDR3 protein. The data contain approximately 170,000 distinct CDR3 sequences, about 91% of them singletons. The sequenced sample was CD4+ T cells from PBMCs. These receptors were obtained from a human donor in good health.

CDR3 sequence reads: CSARASGAGNEQFF. For the CDR3, the DNA is TGCAGTGCTAGAGCTAGCGGGGCGGGGAATGAGCAGTTCTTC. The genes are TRBV20-1 and TRBJ2-1; 9 bases line up with TRBD2. Germline loops: CDR1 DFQATT, CDR2 SNEGSKA (reference sequence). Trimming at V came to 1 base and at J to 7 bases, leaving 5 bases not matched to a gene. The CDR3 is made up of 14 amino acids.

The chain joins TRBV14 to TRBJ2-4; 11 nucleotides match TRBD2. CDR3 length: 21 residues. V was pared by 1 base and J by 0 bases, with 14 bases of the junction left unmatched. CDR1 and CDR2 (germline): SGHDN, FVKESK. In nucleotides, the CDR3 is TGTGCCAGCAGCCAAGGGTTGTTTACTAGCGGGAGTACTCTAGCCAAAAACATTCAGTACTTC. Translating gives CASSQGLFTSGSTLAKNIQYF.

The chain recombines TRBV19 with TRBJ2-7, with a weak D call TRBD2 (6 bases). Germline V gene lookup returns CDR1 LNHDA and CDR2 SQIVND (reference sequence). The CDR3 contains 16 residues. Trimming left V 5 bases short and J 4 bases short, with 21 bases between. In nucleotides, the CDR3 is TGTGCCAGTAGTTCCCACCGGGACTCAGGACGATACGAGCAGTACTTC. It yields the protein CASSSHRDSGRYEQYF.

V is TRBV7-8 and J is TRBJ2-1; D unresolved. The germline CDR1 and CDR2 sequences are SGHVS and FQNEAQ. This CDR3 is 13 amino acids long. Trimming pared 0 bases from V and 6 bases from J, leaving 6 bases between. CDR3 in amino acids: CASSLAPINEQFF. The CDR3 DNA follows: TGTGCCAGCAGCTTAGCACCGATCAATGAGCAGTTCTTC.

The chain recombines TRBV28 with TRBJ1-1; 7 bases are shared with TRBD1. The CDR3 has 15 amino acids. Trimming removed 6 bases from V and 6 bases from J; junction bases left unmatched: 13. Germline V gene lookup returns CDR1 MDHEN and CDR2 SYDVKM. The CDR3 spells CASREEGQPFAEAFF. The CDR3, as DNA: TGTGCCAGCAGGGAGGAGGGACAGCCGTTCGCTGAAGCTTTCTTT.

Concerning this clonotype itself: At one end the junction does not follow the germline gene, possibly because of a read error. This chain connects TRBV7-3 to TRBJ2-6; 7 positions agree with TRBD1. Germline assignment: CDR1 SGHTA and CDR2 FQGTGA. The CDR3 consists of 15 residues. CDR3 amino acids: CASSPGGSGANVLTF. For the CDR3, the DNA is TGTGCTAGCAGCCCAGGGGGCTCTGGGGCCAACGTCCTGACTTTC.

This clonotype was counted once. This rearrangement joins TRBV18 to TRBJ1-5; no reliable D call. CDR3 length: 13 amino acids. V shed 3 bases and J shed 7 bases, with 10 bases lying between them. Germline-derived CDR1 and CDR2 are KGHSH and LQKENI. CDR3 protein: CASSPEHRQPQHF. DNA of the CDR3: TGTGCCAGCTCACCGGAGCACAGACAGCCCCAGCATTTT. The whole variable domain, filled in from reference TRBV18 and TRBJ1-5, reads NAGVMQNPRHLVRRRGQEARLRCSPMKGHSHVYWYRQLPEEGLKFMVYLQKENIIDESGMPKERFSAEFPKEGPSILRIQQVVRGDSAAYFCASSPEHRQPQHFGDGTRLSIL.

The J gene is TRBJ2-7, the V gene TRBV18; D call uncertain. The CDR3 length is 14 residues. Germline-derived CDR1 and CDR2 are KGHSH and LQKENI. The V end was cut by 0 bases, the J end by 2 bases, with 8 bases between. The CDR3 DNA follows: TGTGCCAGCTCACCACCGGTCACTACCTACGAGCAGTACTTC. Amino acids: CASSPPVTTYEQYF.

The rearrangement uses TRBV29-1 and TRBJ2-5; unclear D gene. Trimming removed 2 bases from V and 3 bases from J, with 10 bases in between. The CDR3 loop spans 13 amino acids. Germline V gene sequence: CDR1 SQVTM, CDR2 ANQGSEA. The CDR3, as DNA: TGCAGCGTTGAAACCACGTCTAAAGAGACCCAGTACTTC. Translation: CSVETTSKETQYF.

The chain links TRBV3-1 to TRBJ1-6; a weak D match, TRBD1 (6 bases). Germline V gene data show CDR1 as LGHDT and CDR2 as YNNKEL (reference sequence). This CDR3 is 15 amino acids long. V lost 0 bases, J lost 11 bases, and 14 bases lay in between. Here the CDR3 DNA reads TGTGCCAGCAGCCAAGATCTCGACAGGTCGCCACCCCTCCACTTT. Translating gives CASSQDLDRSPPLHF.

This clonotype was detected only once. V and J are TRBV12-3 or TRBV12-4 and TRBJ1-5; D remains unclear. CDR3 length: 12 residues. With 6 bases removed from V and 5 bases from J, the gap between germline ends came to 8 bases. The CDR3 sequence: CASRYLDQPQHF. The CDR3 DNA reads as TGTGCCAGCAGATATTTGGATCAGCCCCAGCATTTT.

The chain recombines TRBV7-2 with TRBJ2-3; D is possibly TRBD1 (5 bases). The CDR3 extends over 16 amino acids. V was cut by 1 base and J by 4 bases, with 15 bases left in between. Per the germline V gene, CDR1 is SGHTA and CDR2 is FQGNSA. DNA for the CDR3: TGTGCCAGCAGCTTAGGGGTCGGCAGGGCCGCAGATACGCAGTATTTT. Translated, it gives CASSLGVGRAADTQYF. Full variable domain (remainder filled in from reference TRBV7-2 and TRBJ2-3): GAGVSQSPSNKVTEKGKDVELRCDPISGHTALYWYRQSLGQGLEFLIYFQGNSAPDKSGLPSDRFSAERTGGSVSTLTIQRTQQEDSAVYLCASSLGVGRAADTQYFGPGTRLTVL.

This sequence joins TRBV28 and TRBJ2-2; D might be TRBD2 (6 bases). There are 15 residues in the CDR3. From germline, CDR1 is MDHEN and CDR2 SYDVKM. Trimming removed 4 bases from V and 1 base from J, with 10 bases in between. In DNA, the CDR3 is TGTGCCAGCAGTTCCGGGAGTGGGAACACCGGGGAGCTGTTTTTT. Its translation: CASSSGSGNTGELFF.

The genes are TRBV6-1 and TRBJ1-2; D ambiguous. V lost 7 bases and J lost 4, with 10 bases in between. Germline-derived CDR1 and CDR2 are MNHNS and SASEGT. CDR3 length equals 12 residues. The CDR3 DNA sequence: TGTGCCAGCAAACCAGACACCTATGGCTACACCTTC. This codes for CASKPDTYGYTF.